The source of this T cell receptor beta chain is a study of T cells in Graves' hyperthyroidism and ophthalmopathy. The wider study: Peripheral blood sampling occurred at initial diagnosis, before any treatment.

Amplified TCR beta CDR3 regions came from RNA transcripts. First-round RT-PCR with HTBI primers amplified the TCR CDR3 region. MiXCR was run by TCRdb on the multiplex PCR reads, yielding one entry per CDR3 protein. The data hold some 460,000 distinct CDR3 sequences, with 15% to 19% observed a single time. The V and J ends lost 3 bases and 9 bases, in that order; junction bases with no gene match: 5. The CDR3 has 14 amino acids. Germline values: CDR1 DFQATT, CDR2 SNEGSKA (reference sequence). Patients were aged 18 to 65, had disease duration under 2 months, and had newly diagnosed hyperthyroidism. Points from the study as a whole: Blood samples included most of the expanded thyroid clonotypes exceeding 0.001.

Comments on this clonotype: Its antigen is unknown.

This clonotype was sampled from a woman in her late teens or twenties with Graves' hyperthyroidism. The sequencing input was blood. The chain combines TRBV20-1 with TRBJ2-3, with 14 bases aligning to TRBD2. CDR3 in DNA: TGCAGTGCTAGCTTCGGACTAGCGGGAGGCACGCAGTATTTT. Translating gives CSASFGLAGGTQYF.